This T cell receptor beta chain was found in a study of human T cells and chemical hapten exposure. Study-wide results and caveats: As patch test score rose, PT1 expanded TCR counts tended to rise as well.

Time point defined: patch test 2, 6 weeks after DPC sensitization. The sample's treatment: therapeutic diphenylcyclopropenone sensitization with weekly scalp DPC. Every donor had alopecia and was 18 to 70 years old; all were suitable for DPC. Germline CDR1 reads SGHTA; CDR2 reads FQGNSA. Trimming pared 5 bases from V and 0 bases from J, leaving 7 bases between. This CDR3 contains 14 residues. TCRdb re-called the RACE reads with MiXCR, one entry per CDR3 protein. The sample carries 90,000 to 110,000 distinct CDR3 sequences, roughly 9% recorded once. As concerns this clonotype: Its specificity is not known.

This chain connects TRBV7-2 to TRBJ1-4; D ambiguous. The sequenced sample was whole blood, obtained in connection with sensitization to the hapten diphenylcyclopropenone (DPC). The TCR was taken from a woman aged 40 to 50 with alopecia areata. Some clones in this sample may be carry-over from other donors' samples. CDR3 coding DNA: TGTGCCAGCAGCCGTGGTGCAACTAATGAAAAACTGTTTTTT. This translates into CASSRGATNEKLFF.